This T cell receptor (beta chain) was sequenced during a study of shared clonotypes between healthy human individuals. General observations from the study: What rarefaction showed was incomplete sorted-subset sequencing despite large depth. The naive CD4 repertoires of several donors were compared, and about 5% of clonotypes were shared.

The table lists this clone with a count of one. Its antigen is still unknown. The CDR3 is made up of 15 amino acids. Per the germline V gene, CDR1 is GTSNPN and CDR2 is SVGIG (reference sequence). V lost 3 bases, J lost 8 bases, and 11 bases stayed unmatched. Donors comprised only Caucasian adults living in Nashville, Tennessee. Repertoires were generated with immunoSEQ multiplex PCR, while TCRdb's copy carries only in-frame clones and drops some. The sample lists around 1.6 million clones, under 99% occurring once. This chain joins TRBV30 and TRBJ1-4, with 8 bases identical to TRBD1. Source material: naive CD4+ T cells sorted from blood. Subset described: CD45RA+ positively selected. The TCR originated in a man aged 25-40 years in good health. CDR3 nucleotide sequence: TGTGCCTGGAGGGACAGCCGGGACAGGATAGAAAAACTGTTTTTT. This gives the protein CAWRDSRDRIEKLFF.